Listed below are T cell receptor beta chains from one sample, sequenced in a study of blood T cell repertoires in COVID-19. Assay: immunoSEQ multiplex PCR; the TCRdb copy retains only in-frame clones and omits some. The data contain 200,000 to 250,000 clones, approximately 91% of them singletons. Sequencing used peripheral blood. Receptors originate from a woman aged 60-75 years with acute or convalescent COVID-19. CDR3s include the opening cysteine and the closing phenylalanine or tryptophan. D genes are given only for firm matches. Not all rows give a size; the values are once, few, many and, for expanded clones, a class.

clone_size j_call d_call v_call cdr3_nt cdr3_aa
. TRBJ2-3 . TRBV18 TGTGCCAGCTCACCTCAGCGACCTAGCACAGATACGCAGTATTTT CASSPQRPSTDTQYF
. TRBJ1-2 TRBD1 TRBV3-1/TRBV3-2 TGTGCCAGCAGCCAAGATTGGAAAGGGGGCTCCTATGGCTACACCTTC CASSQDWKGGSYGYTF
. TRBJ2-7 . TRBV6-1 TGTGCCAGCAGTGGAACATCGGCGGGACGGACCACTTACTACGAGCAGTACTTC CASSGTSAGRTTYYEQYF
. TRBJ2-7 TRBD2 TRBV3-1/TRBV3-2 TGTGCCAGCAGCCAGGGCCACGGGGGGGGTTCCTACGAGCAGTACTTC CASSQGHGGGSYEQYF
. TRBJ1-5 TRBD1 TRBV5-6 TGTGCCAGCAGCTTGACAGGGGGTGATAGCAATCAGCCCCAGCATTTT CASSLTGGDSNQPQHF
. TRBJ1-5 TRBD1 TRBV7-9 TGTGCCAGCAGCTGGGGACAGGGGAAGGATCAGCCCCAGCATTTT CASSWGQGKDQPQHF
. TRBJ2-1 TRBD2 TRBV6-1 TGTGCCAGCAGTGAGTTGGGGAATAGCGGGGCCTACAATGAGCAGTTCTTC CASSELGNSGAYNEQFF
. TRBJ1-2 . TRBV7-9 TGTGCCAGCAGCCGTGAGGGCAGGCAGCCCGCTAACTATGGCTACACCTTC CASSREGRQPANYGYTF
. TRBJ1-6 TRBD1 TRBV7-9 TGTGCCAGCAGCTCAACCCGTGGGGACAGGGGAAAATCACCCCTCCACTTT CASSSTRGDRGKSPLHF
. TRBJ1-6 TRBD1 TRBV4-2 TGTGCCAGCAGCCCCAGACAGGGGTATGATTCACCCCTCCACTTT CASSPRQGYDSPLHF
. TRBJ1-6 . TRBV19 TGTGCCAGTAGTCGAAACAGATTCCCCCTCCACTTT CASSRNRFPLHF
. TRBJ1-6 . TRBV18 TGTGCCAGCTTGAAGGAGCGGAGTTCACCCCTCCACTTT CASLKERSSPLHF
. TRBJ1-3 TRBD1 TRBV9 TGTGCCAGCAGCGTCGGACAGGGGGCTGGAAACACCATATATTTT CASSVGQGAGNTIYF
. TRBJ2-7 TRBD2 TRBV6-5 TGTGCCAGCAGACCCGGGCCTAGCGGTACCTACGAGCAGTACTTC CASRPGPSGTYEQYF
once TRBJ1-2 . TRBV5-4 TGTGCCAGCAGCTCATACTATGGCTACACCTTC CASSSYYGYTF
. TRBJ1-1 TRBD1 TRBV19 TGTGCCAGTAGGGACAGGGGGCGCGAAGCTTTCTTT CASRDRGREAFF
. TRBJ1-5 TRBD1 TRBV6-5 TGTGCGAGCTCAGGGGGGTTTGTCAATCAGCCCCAGCATTTT CASSGGFVNQPQHF
. TRBJ2-1 TRBD2 TRBV11-2 TGTGCCAGCAGCTTAGGCCTAGCGGGCGACGAGCAGTTCTTC CASSLGLAGDEQFF
. TRBJ2-1 . TRBV28 TGTGCCAGCAGCCGGCATGGGACTCCGGGGCAGTTCTTC CASSRHGTPGQFF
once TRBJ2-7 TRBD2 TRBV6-5 TGTGCCAGCAGTTACCTAGCGGGGCCGTCCTACGAGCAGTACTTC CASSYLAGPSYEQYF
. TRBJ2-3 TRBD2 TRBV18 TGTGCCAGCTCACCCGTGGCGGGGGGCACAGATACGCAGTATTTT CASSPVAGGTDTQYF
. TRBJ2-6 . TRBV28 TGTGCCAGCGGCTCAGAGAGAGGGTCTGGGGCCAACGTCCTGACTTTC CASGSERGSGANVLTF
. TRBJ2-2 . TRBV7-3 TGTGCCAGCAGCTTACAAATTACCGGGGAGCTGTTTTTT CASSLQITGELFF
. TRBJ1-2 . TRBV7-2 TGTGCCAGCAGCTTAGAGCAGGGGTATGGCTACACCTTC CASSLEQGYGYTF
. TRBJ1-2 TRBD1 TRBV30 TGTGCCTGGGTGACAGGGGGCTATGGCTACACCTTC CAWVTGGYGYTF
. TRBJ2-3 . TRBV7-8 TGTGCCAGCAGCCCGTTGGAGGGAAGAAGCACAGATACGCAGTATTTT CASSPLEGRSTDTQYF
once TRBJ2-7 . TRBV30 TGTGCCTGGGGGCGATCCTACGAGCAGTACTTC CAWGRSYEQYF
. TRBJ1-4 . TRBV12-3/TRBV12-4 TGTGCCAGCAGAAGGGGTATGTCTGAAAAACTGTTTTTT CASRRGMSEKLFF
. TRBJ2-2 . TRBV10-3 TGTGCCATCAGTCCCGGGACAACAGCGAACACCGGGGAGCTGTTTTTT CAISPGTTANTGELFF
. TRBJ2-1 TRBD2 TRBV30 TGTGCCTGGAGTGCGGGACTAGCGGCCAATGAGCAGTTCTTC CAWSAGLAANEQFF
. TRBJ2-7 TRBD2 TRBV4-1 TGCGCCAGCAGCCCTAAGGGACTAGCGGGAGTCGCCTACGAGCAGTACTTC CASSPKGLAGVAYEQYF
. TRBJ2-2 TRBD1 TRBV19 TGTGCCAGTAGTACTAGATACGGACAGGGCGCGGCGAACACCGGGGAGCTGTTTTTT CASSTRYGQGAANTGELFF
. TRBJ1-1 . TRBV5-1 TGCGCCAGCAGCTTACAGGAGGGGATGAACACTGAAGCTTTCTTT CASSLQEGMNTEAFF
. TRBJ2-2 . TRBV19 TGTGCCAGTAGTATACGGGGGTTTCGGGAGCTGTTTTTT CASSIRGFRELFF
few TRBJ1-1 . TRBV3-1/TRBV3-2 TGTGCCAGCAGCCCTCCCTCGGCAGGGCGGAACACTGAAGCTTTCTTT CASSPPSAGRNTEAFF
. TRBJ2-3 . TRBV5-1 TGCGCCAGCAGCTTACAGGGCACAGATACGCAGTATTTT CASSLQGTDTQYF
once TRBJ1-4 . TRBV25-1 TGTGCCAGCAGTGATCTGAGAACTAATGAAAAACTGTTTTTT CASSDLRTNEKLFF
. TRBJ1-5 TRBD1 TRBV30 TGTGCCTGGAGTGGACAGGGCCCCCAGCATTTT CAWSGQGPQHF
. TRBJ2-5 TRBD1 TRBV19 TGTGCCAGTAGCCCCGGGACAGGAGGCTTGACCCAGTACTTC CASSPGTGGLTQYF